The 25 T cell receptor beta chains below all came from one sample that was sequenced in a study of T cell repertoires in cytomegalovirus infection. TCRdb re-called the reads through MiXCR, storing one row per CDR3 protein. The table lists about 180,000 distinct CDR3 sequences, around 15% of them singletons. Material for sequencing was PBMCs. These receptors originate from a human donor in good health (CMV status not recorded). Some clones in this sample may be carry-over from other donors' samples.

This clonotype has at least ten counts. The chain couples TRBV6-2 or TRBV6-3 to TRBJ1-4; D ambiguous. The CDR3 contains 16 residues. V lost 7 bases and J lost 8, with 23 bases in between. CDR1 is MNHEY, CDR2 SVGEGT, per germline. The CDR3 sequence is CASTSRVARPKEKLFF. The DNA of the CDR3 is TGTGCCAGCACCTCCCGAGTGGCCCGACCGAAGGAAAAACTGTTTTTT.

CDR3 nucleotide sequence: TGCAGCGTCCGTCCGGACCTTAACACTGAAGCTTTCTTT. Its translation is CSVRPDLNTEAFF. The rearrangement links TRBV29-1 to TRBJ1-1; D not resolved. Trimming took off 6 bases at V and 2 bases at J, with 13 bases between the two ends. Germline assignment: CDR1 SQVTM and CDR2 ANQGSEA. This CDR3 spans 13 amino acids.

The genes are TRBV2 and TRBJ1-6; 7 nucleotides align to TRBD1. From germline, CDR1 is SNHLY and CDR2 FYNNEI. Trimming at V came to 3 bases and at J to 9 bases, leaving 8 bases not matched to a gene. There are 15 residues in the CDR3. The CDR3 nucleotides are TGTGCCAGCAGTGATATAGACAGGGAGCGTTCACCCCTCCACTTT. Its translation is CASSDIDRERSPLHF.

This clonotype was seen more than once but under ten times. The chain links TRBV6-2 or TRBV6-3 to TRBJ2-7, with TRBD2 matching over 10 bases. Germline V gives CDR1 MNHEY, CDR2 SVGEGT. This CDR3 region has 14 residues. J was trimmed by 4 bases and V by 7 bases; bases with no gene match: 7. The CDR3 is CASKKASGRYEQYF. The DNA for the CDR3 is TGTGCCAGCAAGAAAGCTAGCGGGAGATACGAGCAGTACTTC.

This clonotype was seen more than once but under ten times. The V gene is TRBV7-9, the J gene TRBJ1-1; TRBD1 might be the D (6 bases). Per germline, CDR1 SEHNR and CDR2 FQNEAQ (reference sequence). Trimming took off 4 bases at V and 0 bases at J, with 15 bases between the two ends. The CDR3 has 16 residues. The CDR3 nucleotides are TGTGCCAGCAGCTCCGACCCTGACAGGATGAACACTGAAGCTTTCTTT. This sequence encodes CASSSDPDRMNTEAFF. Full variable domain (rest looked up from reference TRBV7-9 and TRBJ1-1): DTGVSQNPRHKITKRGQNVTFRCDPISEHNRLYWYRQTLGQGPEFLTYFQNEAQLEKSRLLSDRFSAERPKGSFSTLEIQRTEQGDSAMYLCASSSDPDRMNTEAFFGQGTRLTVV.

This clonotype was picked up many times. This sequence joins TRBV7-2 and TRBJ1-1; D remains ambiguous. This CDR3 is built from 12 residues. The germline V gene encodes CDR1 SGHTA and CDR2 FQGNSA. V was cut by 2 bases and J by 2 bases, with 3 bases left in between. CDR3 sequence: CASSLYNTEAFF. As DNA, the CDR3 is TGTGCCAGCAGCTTATATAACACTGAAGCTTTCTTT.

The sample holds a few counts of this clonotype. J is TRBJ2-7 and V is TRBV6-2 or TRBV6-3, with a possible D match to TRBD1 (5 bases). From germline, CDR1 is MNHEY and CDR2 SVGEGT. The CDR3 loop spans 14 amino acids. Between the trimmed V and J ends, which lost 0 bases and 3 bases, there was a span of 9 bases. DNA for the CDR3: TGTGCCAGCAGTTACTCGACAGTAGTCTACGAGCAGTACTTC. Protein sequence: CASSYSTVVYEQYF.

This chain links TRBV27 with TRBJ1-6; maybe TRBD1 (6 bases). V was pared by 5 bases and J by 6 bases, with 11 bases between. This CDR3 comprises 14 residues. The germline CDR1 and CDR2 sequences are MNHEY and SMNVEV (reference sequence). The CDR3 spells CASSLQGFNSPLHF. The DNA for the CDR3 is TGTGCCAGCAGTCTACAGGGATTTAATTCACCCCTCCACTTT.

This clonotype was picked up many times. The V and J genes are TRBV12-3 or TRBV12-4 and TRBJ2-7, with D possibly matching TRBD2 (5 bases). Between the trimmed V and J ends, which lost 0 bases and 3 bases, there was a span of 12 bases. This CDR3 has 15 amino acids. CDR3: CASSLAPLASYEQYF. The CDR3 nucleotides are TGTGCCAGCAGTTTAGCCCCATTAGCGAGCTACGAGCAGTACTTC.

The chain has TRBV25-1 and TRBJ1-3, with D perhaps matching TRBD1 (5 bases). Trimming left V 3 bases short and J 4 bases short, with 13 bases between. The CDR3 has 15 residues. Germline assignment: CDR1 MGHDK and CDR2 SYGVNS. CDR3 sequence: CASSEVGVSGNTIYF. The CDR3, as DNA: TGTGCCAGCAGTGAGGTAGGGGTTTCCGGAAACACCATATATTTT.

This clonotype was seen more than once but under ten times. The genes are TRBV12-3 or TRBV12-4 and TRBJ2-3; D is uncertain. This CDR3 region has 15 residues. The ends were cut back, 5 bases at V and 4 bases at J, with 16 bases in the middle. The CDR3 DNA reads TGTGCCAGCAGTCCCCAGGCCGGTGCGGCAGATACGCAGTATTTT. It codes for CASSPQAGAADTQYF.

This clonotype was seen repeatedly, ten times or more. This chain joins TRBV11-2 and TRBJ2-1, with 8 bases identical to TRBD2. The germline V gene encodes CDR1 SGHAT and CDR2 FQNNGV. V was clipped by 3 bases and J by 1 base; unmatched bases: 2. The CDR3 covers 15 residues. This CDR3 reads CASSFERGSYNEQFF. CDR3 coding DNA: TGTGCCAGCAGCTTCGAGCGGGGGTCCTACAATGAGCAGTTCTTC.

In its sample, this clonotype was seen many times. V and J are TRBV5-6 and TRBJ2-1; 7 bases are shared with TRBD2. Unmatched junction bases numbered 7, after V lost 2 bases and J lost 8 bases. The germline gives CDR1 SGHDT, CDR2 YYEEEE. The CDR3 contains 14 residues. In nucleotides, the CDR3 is TGTGCCAGCAGCTTAGCGGGGAATGAGGATGAGCAGTTCTTC. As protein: CASSLAGNEDEQFF.

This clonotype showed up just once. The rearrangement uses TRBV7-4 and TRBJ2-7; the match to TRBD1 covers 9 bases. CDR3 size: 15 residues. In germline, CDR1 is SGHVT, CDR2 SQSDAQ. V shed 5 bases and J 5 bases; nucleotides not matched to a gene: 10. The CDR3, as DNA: TGTGCCAGCAGCCCCCACGGACAGGGGAAGAACGAGCAGTACTTC. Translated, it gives CASSPHGQGKNEQYF.

The CDR3 is CSVIRGTVSYEQYF. CDR3 DNA sequence: TGCAGCGTTATTAGGGGGACAGTCTCCTACGAGCAGTACTTC. V and J are TRBV29-1 and TRBJ2-7; TRBD1 agrees at 7 bases. Germline V gene sequence: CDR1 SQVTM, CDR2 ANQGSEA. J gave up 0 bases and V 5 bases, and 7 bases lay outside the gene matches. This CDR3 has 14 residues.

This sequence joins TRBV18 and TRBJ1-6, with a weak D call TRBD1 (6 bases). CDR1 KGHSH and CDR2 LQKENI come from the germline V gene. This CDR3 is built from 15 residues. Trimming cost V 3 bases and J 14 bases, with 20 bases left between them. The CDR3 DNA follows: TGTGCCAGCTCACCGTCCGCTGGGGACACTTCGGCCCTCCACTTT. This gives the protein CASSPSAGDTSALHF.

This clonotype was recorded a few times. CDR3 coding DNA: TGCAGCGTTTGTGTCCTGAACACCGGGGAGCTGTTTTTT. Translation: CSVCVLNTGELFF. The genes are TRBV29-1 and TRBJ2-2, with D uncertain. Trimming cost V 5 bases and J 1 base, with 8 bases left between them. Germline V gene data show CDR1 as SQVTM and CDR2 as ANQGSEA. The CDR3 is 13 amino acids.

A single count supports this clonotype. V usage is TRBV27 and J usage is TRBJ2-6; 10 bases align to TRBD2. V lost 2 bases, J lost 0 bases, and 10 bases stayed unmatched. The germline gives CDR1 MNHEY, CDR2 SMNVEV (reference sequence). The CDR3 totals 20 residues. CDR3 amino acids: CASSLRPGGTSVSGANVLTF. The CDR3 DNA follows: TGTGCCAGCAGTTTAAGGCCAGGAGGGACTAGCGTCTCTGGGGCCAACGTCCTGACTTTC.

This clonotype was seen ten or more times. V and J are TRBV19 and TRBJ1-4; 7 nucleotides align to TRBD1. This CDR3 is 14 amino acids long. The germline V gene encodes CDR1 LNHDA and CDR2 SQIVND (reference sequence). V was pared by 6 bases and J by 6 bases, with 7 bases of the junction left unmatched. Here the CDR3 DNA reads TGTGCCAGTAGGAAACAGGGGAATTATGAAAAACTGTTTTTT. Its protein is CASRKQGNYEKLFF.

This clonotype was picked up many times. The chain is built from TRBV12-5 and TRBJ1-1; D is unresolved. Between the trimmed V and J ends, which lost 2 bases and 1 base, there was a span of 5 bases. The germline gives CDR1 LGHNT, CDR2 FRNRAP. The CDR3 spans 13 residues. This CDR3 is CASGLRPNTEAFF. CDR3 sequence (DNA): TGTGCTAGTGGTTTGCGGCCGAACACTGAAGCTTTCTTT.

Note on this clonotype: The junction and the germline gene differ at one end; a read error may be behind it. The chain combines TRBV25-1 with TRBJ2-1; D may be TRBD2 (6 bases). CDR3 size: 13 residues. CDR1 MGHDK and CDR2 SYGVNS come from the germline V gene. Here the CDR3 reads CASSEYTGTQGTF. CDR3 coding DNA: TGTGCCAGCAGTGAATACACCGGGACTCAAGGGACGTTC. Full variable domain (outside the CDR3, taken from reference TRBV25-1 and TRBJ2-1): EADIYQTPRYLVIGTGKKITLECSQTMGHDKMYWYQQDPGMELHLIHYSYGVNSTEKGDLSSESTVSRIRTEHFPLTLESARPSHTSQYLCASSEYTGTQGTFGPGTRLTVL.

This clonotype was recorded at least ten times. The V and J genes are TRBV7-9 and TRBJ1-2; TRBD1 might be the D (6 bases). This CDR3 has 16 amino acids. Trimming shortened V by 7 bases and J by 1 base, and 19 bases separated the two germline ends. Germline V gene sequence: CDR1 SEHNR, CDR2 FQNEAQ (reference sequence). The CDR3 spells CASNSRQDYHNYGYTF. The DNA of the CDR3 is TGTGCCAGCAACTCGCGACAGGATTATCATAACTATGGCTACACCTTC.

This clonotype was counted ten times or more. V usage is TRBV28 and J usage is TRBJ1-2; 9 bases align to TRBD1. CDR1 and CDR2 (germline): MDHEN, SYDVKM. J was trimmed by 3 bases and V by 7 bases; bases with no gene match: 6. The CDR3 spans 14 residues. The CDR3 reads CASKDRGDHYGYTF. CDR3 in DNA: TGTGCCAGCAAGGACAGGGGAGATCACTATGGCTACACCTTC.

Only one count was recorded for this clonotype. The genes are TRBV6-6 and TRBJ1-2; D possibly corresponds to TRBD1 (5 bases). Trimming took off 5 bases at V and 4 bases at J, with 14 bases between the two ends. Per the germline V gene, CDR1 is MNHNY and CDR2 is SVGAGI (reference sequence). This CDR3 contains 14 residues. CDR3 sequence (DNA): TGTGCCAGCAGTGCAAGGGGACGGCGCTATGGCTACACCTTC. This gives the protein CASSARGRRYGYTF.

The CDR3 loop is CASSGTSGYNEQFF. In DNA form, the CDR3 reads TGTGCCAGCTCTGGGACTAGCGGCTACAATGAGCAGTTCTTC. V usage is TRBV24-1 and J usage is TRBJ2-1; 11 bases line up with TRBD2. The CDR3 totals 14 residues. J gave up 3 bases and V 11 bases, and 5 bases lay outside the gene matches. CDR1 KGHDR and CDR2 SFDVKD come from the germline V gene.